This T cell receptor (beta chain) originates from a study of blood T cell repertoires in COVID-19. The overall study: Whether acute or convalescent, the COVID-19 samples came from the United States, Italy and Spain. PBMCs, B-cell-depleted T cells, or T cells were the source of the cDNA or gDNA that made up the material.

CDR3 length: 15 amino acids. Germline values: CDR1 SGHKS, CDR2 YYEKEE (reference sequence). The junction had 8 bases not matched to a gene; V was cut back by 4 bases and J by 8 bases. Authors' analysis steps: How many nucleated cells were present was estimated from reference gene primer amplification. Data came from immunoSEQ multiplex PCR; TCRdb stores just in-frame clones and leaves some out. V, J and clone size are taken as reported in that table, and D and trimming were inferred from the DNA itself. The profile shows approximately 210,000 clones, over 75% of them singletons. The Seattle patients joined while their infection was active and were tracked longitudinally afterward. This clone was counted once.

This clonotype was sampled from a man between 50 and 59 years old with COVID-19, enrolled during active disease. Material for sequencing was peripheral blood. The chain uses TRBV5-5 and TRBJ2-1, with TRBD2 matching over 11 bases. In DNA, the CDR3 is TGTGCCAGCAGCAACCTAGCGGGAGGCGGAGATGAGCAGTTCTTC. Its protein is CASSNLAGGGDEQFF.